Listed here are 11 T cell receptor beta chains from one sample, sequenced in a study of cytomegalovirus exposure and HLA in healthy donors. In the PCR, 60 Vbeta and 13 Jbeta primers were used. TCRdb's table, derived via immunoSEQ multiplex PCR, lists solely in-frame clones and lacks some. The sample shows tens of thousands of clones, roughly 79% of them seen only once. Sequences were obtained from PBMCs. Receptors were obtained from a woman in her 30s in good health and CMV-seronegative.

The rearrangement links TRBV30 to TRBJ2-7, with D maybe TRBD2 (6 bases). With 3 bases removed from V and 1 base from J, the gap between germline ends came to 13 bases. The germline V gene encodes CDR1 GTSNPN and CDR2 SVGIG (reference sequence). The CDR3 has 14 residues. The DNA of the CDR3 is TGTGCCTGGAGACGGGGGTCGATATCCTACGAGCAGTACTTC. It translates to CAWRRGSISYEQYF.

The V and J genes are TRBV29-1 and TRBJ2-7; 9 nucleotides match TRBD1. CDR3 size: 13 residues. The V gene's germline CDR1 is SQVTM and CDR2 ANQGSEA. J gave up 6 bases and V 8 bases, and 11 bases lay outside the gene matches. CDR3 sequence (DNA): TGCAGCACCCGACAGGGGGGGAGATCCGAGCAGTACTTC. This encodes CSTRQGGRSEQYF.

The chain links TRBV28 to TRBJ2-7, with D tentatively TRBD2 (7 bases). This CDR3 contains 15 residues. Germline assignment: CDR1 MDHEN and CDR2 SYDVKM. Trimming stripped 3 bases from V and 7 bases from J, with 19 bases between. For the CDR3, the DNA is TGTGCCAGCAGTTTCTCACGGGGGGCTGGGGGAGAGCAGTACTTC. Translating it yields CASSFSRGAGGEQYF.

The chain links TRBV6-6 to TRBJ2-3; D uncertain. Gene TRBJ1-5 matches the end of the DNA better, so the J call may be wrong. There are 11 residues in the CDR3. Germline V CDR1 and CDR2: MNHNY, SVGAGI (reference sequence). This CDR3 is CASSFTDTQHF. CDR3 sequence (DNA): TGTGCCAGCAGTTTTACAGATACGCAGCATTTT.

V usage is TRBV10-1 and J usage is TRBJ2-1, with TRBD2 as a possible D gene (6 bases). Germline CDR1 is WNHNN and CDR2 is SYGVQD (reference sequence). The CDR3 is made up of 17 amino acids. The V end was cut by 4 bases, the J end by 8 bases, with 24 bases between. CDR3 nucleotides: TGCGCCAGCAGTGGGGCTGACTTGAGCGGGCGGGACCATGAGCAGTTCTTC. It translates to CASSGADLSGRDHEQFF.

The chain links TRBV11-2 to TRBJ1-2; 7 nucleotides match TRBD1. The junction had 15 bases not matched to a gene; V was cut back by 5 bases and J by 0 bases. This CDR3 region has 18 residues. The V gene's germline CDR1 is SGHAT and CDR2 FQNNGV. CDR3 DNA: TGTGCCAGCAGCAGGGACAGAGCATCAGGTGAAGCTAACTATGGCTACACCTTC. It yields the protein CASSRDRASGEANYGYTF.

The chain employs TRBV19 and TRBJ2-1, with D possibly TRBD2 on 6 matching bases. The CDR3 runs 13 residues. V was pared by 7 bases and J by 5 bases, with 12 bases between. Looked up from germline, CDR1 is LNHDA and CDR2 is SQIVND (reference sequence). The DNA for the CDR3 is TGTGCCAGTAAGGGTTGGGGGGACAATGAGCAGTTCTTC. Its protein product is CASKGWGDNEQFF.

CDR3 loop: CASSRQTSGLNEQFF. The CDR3 DNA follows: TGCGCCAGCAGCCGACAGACTAGCGGGCTTAATGAGCAGTTCTTC. The chain recombines TRBV5-1 with TRBJ2-1; 10 bases align to TRBD2. Trimming took 4 bases from V and 7 from J; bases not matched to a gene: 8. Germline V gives CDR1 SGHRS, CDR2 YFSETQ. The CDR3 sequence is 15 residues long.

V is TRBV19 and J is TRBJ2-2; TRBD1 agrees at 12 bases. V lost 3 bases, J lost 0 bases, and 2 bases stayed unmatched. Germline V gene sequence: CDR1 LNHDA, CDR2 SQIVND (reference sequence). This CDR3 region has 17 residues. The CDR3 here is CASSIGTGGANTGELFF. In DNA form, the CDR3 reads TGTGCCAGTAGTATTGGGACAGGGGGCGCGAACACCGGGGAGCTGTTTTTT.

The V call is TRBV4-1, the J call TRBJ1-2, with D possibly being TRBD1 (5 bases). The V gene lost 0 bases and the J gene lost 4 bases, with 9 bases spanning the gap. The germline CDR1 and CDR2 sequences are MGHRA and YSYEKL. The CDR3 length is 14 residues. This CDR3 is CASSQDQGGYGYTF. CDR3 sequence (DNA): TGCGCCAGCAGCCAAGATCAGGGCGGCTATGGCTACACCTTC.

A single count supports this clone. The chain is built from TRBV9 and TRBJ2-5; 13 bases are shared with TRBD2. Germline lookup yields CDR1 SGDLS and CDR2 YYNGEE. V dropped 3 bases and J dropped 5; count of bases not matched to a gene: 7. The CDR3 runs 16 residues. CDR3 DNA sequence: TGTGCCAGCAGCGCCGGGACTAGCGGGACTTGGGAGACCCAGTACTTC. It translates to CASSAGTSGTWETQYF. Full variable domain (rest looked up from reference TRBV9 and TRBJ2-5): DSGVTQTPKHLITATGQRVTLRCSPRSGDLSVYWYQQSLDQGLQFLIQYYNGEERAKGNILERFSAQQFPDLHSELNLSSLELGDSALYFCASSAGTSGTWETQYFGPGTRLLVL.